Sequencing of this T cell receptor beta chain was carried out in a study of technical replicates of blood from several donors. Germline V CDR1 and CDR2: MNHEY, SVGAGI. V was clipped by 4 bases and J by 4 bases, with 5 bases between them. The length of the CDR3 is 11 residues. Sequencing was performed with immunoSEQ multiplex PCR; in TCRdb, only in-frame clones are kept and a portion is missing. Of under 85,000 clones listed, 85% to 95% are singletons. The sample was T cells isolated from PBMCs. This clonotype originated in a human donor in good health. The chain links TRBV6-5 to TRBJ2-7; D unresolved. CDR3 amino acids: CASSSTYEQYF. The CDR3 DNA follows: TGTGCCAGCAGTTCCACTTACGAGCAGTACTTC.